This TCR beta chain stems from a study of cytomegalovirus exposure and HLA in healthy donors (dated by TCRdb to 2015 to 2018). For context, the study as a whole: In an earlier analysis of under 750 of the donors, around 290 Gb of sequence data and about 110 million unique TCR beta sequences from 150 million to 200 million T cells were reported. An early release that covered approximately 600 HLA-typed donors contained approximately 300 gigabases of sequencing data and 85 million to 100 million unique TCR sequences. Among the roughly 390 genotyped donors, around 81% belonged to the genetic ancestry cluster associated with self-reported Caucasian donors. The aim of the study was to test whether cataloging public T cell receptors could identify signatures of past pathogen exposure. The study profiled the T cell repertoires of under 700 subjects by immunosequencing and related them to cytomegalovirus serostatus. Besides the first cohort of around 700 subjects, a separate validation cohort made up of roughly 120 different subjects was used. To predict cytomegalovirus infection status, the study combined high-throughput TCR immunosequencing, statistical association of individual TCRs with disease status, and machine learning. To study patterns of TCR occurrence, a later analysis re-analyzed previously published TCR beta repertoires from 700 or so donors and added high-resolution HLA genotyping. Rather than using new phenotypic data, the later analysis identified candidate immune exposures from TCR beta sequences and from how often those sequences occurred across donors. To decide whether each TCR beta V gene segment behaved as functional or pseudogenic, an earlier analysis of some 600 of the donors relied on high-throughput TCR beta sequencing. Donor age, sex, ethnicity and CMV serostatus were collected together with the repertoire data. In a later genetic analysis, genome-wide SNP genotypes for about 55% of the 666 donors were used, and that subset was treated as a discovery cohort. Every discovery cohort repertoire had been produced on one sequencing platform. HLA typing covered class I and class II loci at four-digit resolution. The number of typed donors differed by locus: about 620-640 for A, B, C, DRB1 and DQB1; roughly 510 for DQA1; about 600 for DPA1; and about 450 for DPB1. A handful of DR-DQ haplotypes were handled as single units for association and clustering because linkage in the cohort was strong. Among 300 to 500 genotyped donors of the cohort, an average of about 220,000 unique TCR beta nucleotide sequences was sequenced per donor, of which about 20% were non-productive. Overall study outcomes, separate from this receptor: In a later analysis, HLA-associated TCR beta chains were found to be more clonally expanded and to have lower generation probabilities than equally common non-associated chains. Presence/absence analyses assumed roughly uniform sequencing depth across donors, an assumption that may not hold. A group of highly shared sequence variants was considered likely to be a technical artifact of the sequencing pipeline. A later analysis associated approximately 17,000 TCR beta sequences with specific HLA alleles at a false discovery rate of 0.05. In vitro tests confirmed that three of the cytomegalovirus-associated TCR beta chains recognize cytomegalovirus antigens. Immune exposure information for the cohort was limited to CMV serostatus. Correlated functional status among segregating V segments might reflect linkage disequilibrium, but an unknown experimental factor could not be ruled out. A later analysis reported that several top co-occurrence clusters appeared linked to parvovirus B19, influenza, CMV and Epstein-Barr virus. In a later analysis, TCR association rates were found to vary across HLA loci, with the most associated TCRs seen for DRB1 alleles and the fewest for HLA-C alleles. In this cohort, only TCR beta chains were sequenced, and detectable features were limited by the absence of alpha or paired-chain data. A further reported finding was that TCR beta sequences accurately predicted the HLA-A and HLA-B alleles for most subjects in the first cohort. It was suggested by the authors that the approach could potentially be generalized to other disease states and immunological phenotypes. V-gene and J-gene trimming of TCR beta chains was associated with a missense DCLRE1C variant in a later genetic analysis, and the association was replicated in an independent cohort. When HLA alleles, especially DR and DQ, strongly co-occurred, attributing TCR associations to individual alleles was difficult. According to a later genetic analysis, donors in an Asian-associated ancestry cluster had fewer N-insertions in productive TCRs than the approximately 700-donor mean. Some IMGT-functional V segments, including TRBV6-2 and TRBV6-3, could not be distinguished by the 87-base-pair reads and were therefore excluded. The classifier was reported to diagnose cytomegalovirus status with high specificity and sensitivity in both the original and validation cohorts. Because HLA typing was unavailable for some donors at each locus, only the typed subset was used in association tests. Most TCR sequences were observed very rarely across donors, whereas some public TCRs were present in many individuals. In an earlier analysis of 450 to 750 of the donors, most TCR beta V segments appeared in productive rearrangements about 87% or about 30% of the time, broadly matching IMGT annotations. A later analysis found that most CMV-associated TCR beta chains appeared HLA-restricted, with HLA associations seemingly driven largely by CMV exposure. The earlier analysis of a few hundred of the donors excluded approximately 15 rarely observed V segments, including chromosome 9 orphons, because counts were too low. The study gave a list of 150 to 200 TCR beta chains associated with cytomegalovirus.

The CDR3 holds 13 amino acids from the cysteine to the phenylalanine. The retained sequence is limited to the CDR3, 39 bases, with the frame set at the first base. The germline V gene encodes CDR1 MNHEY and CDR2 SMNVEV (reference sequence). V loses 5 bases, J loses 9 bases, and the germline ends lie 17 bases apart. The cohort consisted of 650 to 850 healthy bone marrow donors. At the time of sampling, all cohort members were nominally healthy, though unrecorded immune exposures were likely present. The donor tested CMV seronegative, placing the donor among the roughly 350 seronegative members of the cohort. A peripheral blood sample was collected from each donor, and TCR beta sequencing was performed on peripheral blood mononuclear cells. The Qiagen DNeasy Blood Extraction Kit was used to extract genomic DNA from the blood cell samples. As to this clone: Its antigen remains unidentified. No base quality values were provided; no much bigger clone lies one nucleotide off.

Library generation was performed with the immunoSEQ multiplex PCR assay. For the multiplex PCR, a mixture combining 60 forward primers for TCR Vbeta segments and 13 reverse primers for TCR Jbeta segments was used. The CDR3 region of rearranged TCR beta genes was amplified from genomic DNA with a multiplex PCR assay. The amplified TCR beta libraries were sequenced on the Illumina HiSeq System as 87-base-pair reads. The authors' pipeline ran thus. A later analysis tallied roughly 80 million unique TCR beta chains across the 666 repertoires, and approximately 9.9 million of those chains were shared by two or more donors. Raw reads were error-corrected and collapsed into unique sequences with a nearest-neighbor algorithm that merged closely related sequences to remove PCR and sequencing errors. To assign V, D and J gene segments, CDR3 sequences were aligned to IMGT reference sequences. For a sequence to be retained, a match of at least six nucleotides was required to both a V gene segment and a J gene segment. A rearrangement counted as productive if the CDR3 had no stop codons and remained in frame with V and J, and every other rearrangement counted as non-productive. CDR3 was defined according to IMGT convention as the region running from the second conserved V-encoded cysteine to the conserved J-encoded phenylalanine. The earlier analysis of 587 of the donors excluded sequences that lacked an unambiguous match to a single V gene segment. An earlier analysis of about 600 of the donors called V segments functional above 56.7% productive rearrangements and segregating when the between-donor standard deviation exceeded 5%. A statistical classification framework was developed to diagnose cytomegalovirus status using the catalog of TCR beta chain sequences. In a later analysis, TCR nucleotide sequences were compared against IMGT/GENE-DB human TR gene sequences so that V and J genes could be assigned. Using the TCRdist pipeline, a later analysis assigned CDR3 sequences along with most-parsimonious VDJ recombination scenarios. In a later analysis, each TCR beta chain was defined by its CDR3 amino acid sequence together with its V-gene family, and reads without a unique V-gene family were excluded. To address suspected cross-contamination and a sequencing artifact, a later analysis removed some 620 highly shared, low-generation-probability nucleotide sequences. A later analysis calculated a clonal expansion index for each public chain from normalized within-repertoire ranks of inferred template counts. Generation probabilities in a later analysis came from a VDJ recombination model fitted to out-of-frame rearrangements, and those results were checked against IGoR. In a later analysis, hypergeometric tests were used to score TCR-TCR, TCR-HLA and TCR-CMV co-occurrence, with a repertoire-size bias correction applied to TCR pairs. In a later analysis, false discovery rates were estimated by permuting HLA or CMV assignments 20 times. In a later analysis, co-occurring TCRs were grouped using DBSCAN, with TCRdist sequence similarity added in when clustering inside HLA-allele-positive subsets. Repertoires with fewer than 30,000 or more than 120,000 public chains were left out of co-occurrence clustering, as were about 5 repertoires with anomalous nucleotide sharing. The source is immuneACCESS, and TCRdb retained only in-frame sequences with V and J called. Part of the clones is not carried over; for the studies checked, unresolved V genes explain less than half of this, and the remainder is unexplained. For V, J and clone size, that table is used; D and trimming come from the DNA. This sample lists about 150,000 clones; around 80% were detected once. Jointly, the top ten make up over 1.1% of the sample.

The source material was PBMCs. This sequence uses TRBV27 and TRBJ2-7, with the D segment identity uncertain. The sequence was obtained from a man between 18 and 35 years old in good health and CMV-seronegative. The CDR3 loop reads CASSPTPRRGQYF. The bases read TGTGCCAGCAGTCCCACCCCTCGAAGAGGGCAGTACTTC.